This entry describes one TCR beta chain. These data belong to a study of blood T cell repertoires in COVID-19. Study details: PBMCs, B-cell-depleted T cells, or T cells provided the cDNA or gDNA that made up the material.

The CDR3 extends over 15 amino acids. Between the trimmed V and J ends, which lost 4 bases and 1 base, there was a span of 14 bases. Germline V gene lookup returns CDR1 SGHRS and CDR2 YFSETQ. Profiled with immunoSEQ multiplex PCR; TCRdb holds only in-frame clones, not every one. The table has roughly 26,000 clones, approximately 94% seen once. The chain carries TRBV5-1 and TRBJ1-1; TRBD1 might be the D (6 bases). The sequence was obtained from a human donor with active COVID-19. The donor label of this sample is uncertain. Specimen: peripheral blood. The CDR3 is CASSITTGRNTEAFF. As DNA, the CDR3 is TGCGCCAGCAGCATAACCACAGGGCGGAACACTGAAGCTTTCTTT. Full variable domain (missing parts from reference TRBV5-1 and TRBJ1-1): KAGVTQTPRYLIKTRGQQVTLSCSPISGHRSVSWYQQTPGQGLQFLFEYFSETQRNKGNFPGRFSGRQFSNSRSEMNVSTLELGDSALYLCASSITTGRNTEAFFGQGTRLTVV.